Presented here are 27 T cell receptor beta chains from one specimen sequenced in a study of technical replicates of blood from a few donors. Libraries were prepared by immunoSEQ multiplex PCR; TCRdb keeps only in-frame clonotypes and omits some of them. The data hold around 50,000 clones, with about 96% observed a single time. The sequenced material came from T cells isolated from PBMCs. The source of these receptors is a human donor in good health.

This chain links TRBV25-1 with TRBJ2-1, with a tentative D call TRBD2 (6 bases). Trimming took off 1 base at V and 8 bases at J, with 12 bases between the two ends. The germline gives CDR1 MGHDK, CDR2 SYGVNS. The CDR3 loop spans 14 amino acids. CDR3: CASSELPGDHEQFF. The CDR3 nucleotides read TGTGCCAGCAGTGAATTGCCGGGAGACCATGAGCAGTTCTTC. Full variable domain (outside the CDR3, taken from reference TRBV25-1 and TRBJ2-1): EADIYQTPRYLVIGTGKKITLECSQTMGHDKMYWYQQDPGMELHLIHYSYGVNSTEKGDLSSESTVSRIRTEHFPLTLESARPSHTSQYLCASSELPGDHEQFFGPGTRLTVL.

The V call is TRBV21-1, the J call TRBJ2-2; whether TRBD2, the table's D call, matches the DNA was not checked. TRBV21-1 is marked as a pseudogene. This CDR3 comprises 17 residues. The CDR3 bases are TGTGCCAGCAGCAAAAGGCAGGCCGGGAGAGCTAACCGGGAGCTGTTTTTT. This encodes CASSKRQAGRANRELFF.

This clone was found once. The chain has TRBV13 and TRBJ2-7, with TRBD1 matching over 8 bases. Germline V CDR1 and CDR2: PRHDT, FYEKMQ (reference sequence). This CDR3 contains 17 residues. The junction had 8 bases not matched to a gene; V was cut back by 0 bases and J by 1 base. As DNA, the CDR3 is TGTGCCAGCAGCTTAGGCCTCAGGGGGCTTACTTCCTACGAGCAGTACTTC. This translates into CASSLGLRGLTSYEQYF.

The chain joins TRBV4-3 to TRBJ1-1; possibly TRBD1 for D (5 bases). This CDR3 has 15 amino acids. Trimming removed 3 bases from V and 10 bases from J, with 21 bases in between. CDR1 is LGHNA and CDR2 is YSLEER in the germline V gene. The CDR3 DNA sequence: TGCGCCAGCAGCCAGAGGAGGTATTTGGGGGAGGGAGCTTTCTTT. Translation gives CASSQRRYLGEGAFF.

V usage is TRBV27 and J usage is TRBJ2-1; D gene ambiguous. V lost 3 bases to trimming and J lost 5 bases, with 26 bases between them. The CDR3 runs to 19 residues. CDR1 is MNHEY and CDR2 is SMNVEV in the germline V gene (reference sequence). This chain's CDR3 is CASSFRPLTERIYDNEQFF. In DNA form, the CDR3 reads TGTGCCAGCAGTTTTCGCCCCCTCACCGAACGAATCTATGACAATGAGCAGTTCTTC.

V is TRBV7-3 and J is TRBJ1-1; unclear D gene. The germline CDR1 and CDR2 sequences are SGHTA and FQGTGA. Trimming cost V 3 bases and J 1 base, with 6 bases left between them. The CDR3 runs 13 residues. CDR3 in amino acids: CASSFNKNTEAFF. CDR3 nucleotides: TGTGCCAGCAGCTTTAATAAGAACACTGAAGCTTTCTTT.

The gene calls are TRBV18 and TRBJ2-7; 9 positions agree with TRBD2. V shed 1 base and J 4 bases; nucleotides not matched to a gene: 8. Germline V CDR1 and CDR2: KGHSH, LQKENI. This CDR3 has 16 residues. The DNA for the CDR3 is TGTGCCAGCTCACCACTTCCCCTAGCGGGGACATACGAGCAGTACTTC. Amino acid sequence: CASSPLPLAGTYEQYF.

In this sample, this clone turned up once. This sequence joins TRBV5-1 and TRBJ1-1; TRBD1 aligns across 7 bases. CDR3 length equals 15 residues. Germline V gives CDR1 SGHRS, CDR2 YFSETQ. V was pared by 4 bases and J by 3 bases, with 9 bases of the junction left unmatched. The CDR3 region is CASSRRQGGDTEAFF. The CDR3 DNA follows: TGCGCCAGCAGCCGACGACAGGGTGGGGACACTGAAGCTTTCTTT.

This sequence joins TRBV28 and TRBJ2-7, with TRBD1 identical over 7 bases. CDR1 is MDHEN, CDR2 SYDVKM, per germline. This CDR3 is built from 13 residues. V lost 8 bases to trimming and J lost 6 bases; unmatched junction nucleotides: 10. Here the CDR3 DNA reads TGTGCCAGCGGTCGGGACAGTCTGTCCGAGCAGTACTTC. It is translated as CASGRDSLSEQYF.

V gene TRBV2 combines with J gene TRBJ2-7, with 9 bases matching TRBD2. In germline, CDR1 is SNHLY, CDR2 FYNNEI. The trim removed 3 bases at V and 4 bases at J, leaving 7 bases unmatched. This CDR3 comprises 15 residues. CDR3 in amino acids: CASSDGRGRVYEQYF. As DNA, the CDR3 is TGTGCCAGCAGTGATGGGCGCGGGAGGGTTTACGAGCAGTACTTC.

The chain recombines TRBV11-1 with TRBJ1-2; TRBD1 is a possible D gene (5 bases). Trimming shortened V by 7 bases and J by 3 bases, and 15 bases separated the two germline ends. The CDR3 is 14 amino acids. Per germline, CDR1 SGHAT and CDR2 FQDESV (reference sequence). CDR3 in DNA: TGTGCCAGCACCTTGGGCCTAGGGGACTATGGCTACACCTTC. This encodes CASTLGLGDYGYTF.

This clone has just one count. V and J are TRBV4-1 and TRBJ2-7; possible D gene TRBD2, 6 bases. Germline loops: CDR1 MGHRA, CDR2 YSYEKL. The CDR3 is 14 amino acids. V was trimmed by 6 bases and J by 3 bases, leaving 15 bases between them. CDR3: CASSTKSGVYEQYF. For the CDR3, the DNA is TGCGCCAGCAGTACTAAATCGGGAGTCTACGAGCAGTACTTC.

This clone has only one observation. The chain joins TRBV30 to TRBJ2-3, with D possibly TRBD2 on 6 matching bases. Between the trimmed V and J ends, which lost 4 bases and 13 bases, there was a span of 18 bases. Germline V CDR1 and CDR2: GTSNPN, SVGIG (reference sequence). The CDR3 runs to 12 residues. This CDR3 is CAWNKGGAGKYF. CDR3 nucleotides: TGTGCCTGGAACAAAGGAGGGGCAGGCAAGTATTTT.

This chain uses TRBV27 with TRBJ2-5, with D unclear. The V and J ends lost 6 bases and 4 bases respectively, with 12 bases between them. The CDR3 is 13 residues long. Per the germline V gene, CDR1 is MNHEY and CDR2 is SMNVEV (reference sequence). The CDR3 sequence is CASSRRILETQYF. The CDR3 region has the DNA TGTGCCAGCAGCCGCCGAATACTAGAGACCCAGTACTTC.

The rearrangement joins TRBV6-4 to TRBJ2-7; D ambiguous. Germline assignment: CDR1 MRHNA and CDR2 SNTAGT. V was trimmed by 0 bases and J by 4 bases, leaving 7 bases between them. The CDR3 extends over 13 amino acids. In DNA, the CDR3 is TGTGCCAGCAGTGACTCACGGTTGTACGAGCAGTACTTC. Protein: CASSDSRLYEQYF.

The chain has TRBV13 and TRBJ2-5, with D tentatively TRBD2 (5 bases). Germline V lookup: CDR1 PRHDT, CDR2 FYEKMQ (reference sequence). The CDR3 loop spans 14 amino acids. V lost 7 bases to trimming and J lost 4 bases, with 16 bases between them. The CDR3 coding sequence is TGTGCCAGCACCCTTAGGGCCGGGGTAGAGACCCAGTACTTC. Residues: CASTLRAGVETQYF.

The CDR3: CAVSDRGYTEAFF. The DNA of the CDR3 is TGTGCCGTTTCGGACAGGGGTTACACTGAAGCTTTCTTT. The rearrangement joins TRBV19 to TRBJ1-1, with TRBD1 matching 9 bases. The trim removed 11 bases at V and 3 bases at J, leaving 7 bases unmatched. Germline lookup yields CDR1 LNHDA and CDR2 SQIVND (reference sequence). The CDR3 runs 13 residues.

The rearrangement links TRBV6-5 to TRBJ2-7, with TRBD1 as a possible D gene (6 bases). The CDR3 contains 15 residues. Trimming removed 4 bases from V and 0 bases from J, with 13 bases in between. CDR1 and CDR2 from the germline V gene are MNHEY and SVGAGI. CDR3 loop: CASSFSSDSSYEQYF. In DNA form, the CDR3 reads TGTGCCAGCAGTTTTTCTTCGGACAGCTCCTACGAGCAGTACTTC.

This chain connects TRBV30 to TRBJ1-2; D is unclear. CDR3 length: 15 residues. With 2 bases removed from V and 0 bases from J, the gap between germline ends came to 13 bases. Germline V gives CDR1 GTSNPN, CDR2 SVGIG (reference sequence). The CDR3 DNA follows: TGTGCCTGGAGTAAACGACGGGTTTCTAACTATGGCTACACCTTC. Amino acid sequence: CAWSKRRVSNYGYTF.

V and J are TRBV6-5 and TRBJ2-7; TRBD2 agrees at 9 bases. CDR3 size: 16 residues. V shed 0 bases and J 1 base; nucleotides not matched to a gene: 4. CDR1 and CDR2 from the germline V gene are MNHEY and SVGAGI. DNA of the CDR3: TGTGCCAGCAGTTACTCGGTTAGCGGGGGATCCTACGAGCAGTACTTC. It translates to CASSYSVSGGSYEQYF.

To note about this clone: One junction end disagrees with the germline gene, perhaps due to a read error. The chain carries TRBV7-7 and TRBJ2-1, with TRBD2 identical over 11 bases. This CDR3 comprises 15 residues. Germline lookup yields CDR1 SSHAT and CDR2 FNYEAQ (reference sequence). CDR3 loop: CASSLGLADYNEQFF. In DNA, the CDR3 is TGTGCTAGCAGCCTGGGACTAGCGGACTACAATGAGCAGTTCTTC.

The chain joins TRBV2 to TRBJ2-7; TRBD1 matches at 7 bases. Germline V CDR1 and CDR2: SNHLY, FYNNEI. With V trimmed by 6 bases and J by 0 bases, 14 bases remained unmatched. The CDR3 has 17 residues. The CDR3 loop is CASSSNSGTDSSYEQYF. The CDR3 DNA reads TGTGCCAGCAGCAGCAACTCCGGGACAGATAGCTCCTACGAGCAGTACTTC.

The V and J genes are TRBV6-5 and TRBJ1-1, with a possible D match to TRBD1 (6 bases). There are 13 residues in the CDR3. V gave up 6 bases and J gave up 3 bases, with 11 bases separating them. Germline lookup yields CDR1 MNHEY and CDR2 SVGAGI. This CDR3 reads CASSPQGYTEAFF. The CDR3 DNA is TGTGCCAGCAGCCCACAGGGCTACACTGAAGCTTTCTTT.

The chain uses TRBV15 and TRBJ1-3; D call uncertain. CDR1 is LNHNV, CDR2 YYDKDF, per germline (reference sequence). This CDR3 is 17 amino acids long. With 3 bases removed from V and 0 bases from J, the gap between germline ends came to 15 bases. In DNA form, the CDR3 reads TGTGCCACCAGCAGCTTATACGGAGCCGTCTCTGGAAACACCATATATTTT. Translated: CATSSLYGAVSGNTIYF.

This clone was seen once. The chain is built from TRBV27 and TRBJ1-1, with 9 bases aligning to TRBD1. With 5 bases clipped from V and 12 bases from J, the junction kept 10 bases outside the gene matches. Germline V gene data show CDR1 as MNHEY and CDR2 as SMNVEV (reference sequence). This CDR3 contains 13 residues. As DNA, the CDR3 is TGTGCCAGCAGTCCGCTCGGGACAGGGCAAACTTTCTTT. Translated: CASSPLGTGQTFF.

The V call is TRBV30, the J call TRBJ1-5, with a tentative D call TRBD1 (6 bases). The CDR3 extends over 16 amino acids. Trimming cost V 2 bases and J 3 bases, with 17 bases left between them. CDR1 is GTSNPN and CDR2 is SVGIG in the germline V gene (reference sequence). CDR3 nucleotide sequence: TGTGCCTGGAGTACAGCAGGGGAATTCATCAATCAGCCCCAGCATTTT. This encodes CAWSTAGEFINQPQHF. Full variable domain (missing parts from reference TRBV30 and TRBJ1-5): SQTIHQWPATLVQPVGSPLSLECTVEGTSNPNLYWYRQAAGRGLQLLFYSVGIGQISSEVPQNLSASRPQDRQFILSSKKLLLSDSGFYLCAWSTAGEFINQPQHFGDGTRLSIL.

The chain links TRBV6-1 to TRBJ2-7; 7 nucleotides align to TRBD2. The CDR3 length is 14 residues. The germline V gene encodes CDR1 MNHNS and CDR2 SASEGT. Trimming took 8 bases from V and 4 from J; bases not matched to a gene: 11. The CDR3 here is CASRTLPGGYEQYF. CDR3 nucleotides: TGTGCCAGCCGGACCCTTCCCGGGGGGTACGAGCAGTACTTC.